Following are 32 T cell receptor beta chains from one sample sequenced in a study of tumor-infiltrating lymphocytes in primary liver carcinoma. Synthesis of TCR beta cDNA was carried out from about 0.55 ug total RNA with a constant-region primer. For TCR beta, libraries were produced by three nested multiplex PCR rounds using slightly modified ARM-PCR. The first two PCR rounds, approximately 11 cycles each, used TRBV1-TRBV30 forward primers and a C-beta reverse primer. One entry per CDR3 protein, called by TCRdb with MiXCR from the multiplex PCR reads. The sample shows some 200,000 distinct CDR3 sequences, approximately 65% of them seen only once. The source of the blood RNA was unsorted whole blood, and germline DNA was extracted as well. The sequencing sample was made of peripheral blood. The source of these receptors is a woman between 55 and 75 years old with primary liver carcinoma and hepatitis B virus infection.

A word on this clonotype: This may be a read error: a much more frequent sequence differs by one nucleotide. CDR3 DNA sequence: TGTGCCAGCAGCTTATTGGGAAGGTGCAATCAGCCCCAGCATTTT. Its translation: CASSLLGRCNQPQHF. V is TRBV7-8 and J is TRBJ1-5; no definite D call. The V gene's germline CDR1 is SGHVS and CDR2 FQNEAQ. The CDR3 consists of 15 residues. V was trimmed by 2 bases and J by 2 bases, leaving 10 bases between them.

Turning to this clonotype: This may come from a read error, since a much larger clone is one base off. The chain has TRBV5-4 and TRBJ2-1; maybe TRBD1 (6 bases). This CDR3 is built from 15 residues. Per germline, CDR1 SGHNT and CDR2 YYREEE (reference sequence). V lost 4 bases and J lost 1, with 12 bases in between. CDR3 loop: CASSTWTDSYNEQFF. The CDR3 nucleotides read TGTGCCAGCAGCACCTGGACAGATTCCTACAATGAGCAGTTCTTC.

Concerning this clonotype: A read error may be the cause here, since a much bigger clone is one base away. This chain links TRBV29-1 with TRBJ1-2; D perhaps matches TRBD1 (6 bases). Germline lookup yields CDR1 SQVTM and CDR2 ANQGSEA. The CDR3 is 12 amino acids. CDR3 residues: CSVHTGGYDYTF. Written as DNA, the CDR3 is TGCAGCGTTCATACCGGGGGCTATGACTACACCTTC.

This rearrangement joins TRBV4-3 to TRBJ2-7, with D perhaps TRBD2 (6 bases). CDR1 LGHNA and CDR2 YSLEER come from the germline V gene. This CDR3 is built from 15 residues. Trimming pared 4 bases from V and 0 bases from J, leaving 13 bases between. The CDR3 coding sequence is TGCGCCAGCAGCCCGATGTCGGGAGCCTCCTACGAGCAGTACTTC. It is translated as CASSPMSGASYEQYF.

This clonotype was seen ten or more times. For the CDR3, the DNA is TGTGCCAGCAGGCCTGGGACAGCCAAAAACATTCAGTACTTC. It yields the protein CASRPGTAKNIQYF. The chain links TRBV6-1 to TRBJ2-4; D tentatively reads TRBD1 or TRBD2 (5 bases each). The CDR3 contains 14 residues. Germline V gene data show CDR1 as MNHNS and CDR2 as SASEGT. V was trimmed by 6 bases and J by 0 bases, leaving 9 bases between them.

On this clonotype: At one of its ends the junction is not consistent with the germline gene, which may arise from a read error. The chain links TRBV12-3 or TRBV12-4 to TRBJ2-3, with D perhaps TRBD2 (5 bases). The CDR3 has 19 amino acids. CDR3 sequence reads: CASTRREQAKWVSTDTQYF. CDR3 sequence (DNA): TGCGCCAGCACCCGACGGGAACAAGCCAAGTGGGTGAGCACAGATACGCAATATTTT.

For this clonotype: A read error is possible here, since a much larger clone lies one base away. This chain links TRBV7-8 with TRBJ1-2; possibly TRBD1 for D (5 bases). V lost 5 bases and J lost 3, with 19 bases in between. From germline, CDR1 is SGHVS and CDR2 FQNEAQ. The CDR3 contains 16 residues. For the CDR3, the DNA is TGTGCCAGCAGCCCACTGGTGCAGGGCGTGGACTATGGCTACACCTTC. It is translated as CASSPLVQGVDYGYTF.

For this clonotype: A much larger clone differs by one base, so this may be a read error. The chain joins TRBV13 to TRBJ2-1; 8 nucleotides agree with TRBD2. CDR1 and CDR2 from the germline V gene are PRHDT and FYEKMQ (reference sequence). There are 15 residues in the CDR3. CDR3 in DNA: TGTGCCAGCACCGTTTTTAGCGGGAACTACAATGAGAAGTTCTTC. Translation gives CASTVFSGNYNEKFF.

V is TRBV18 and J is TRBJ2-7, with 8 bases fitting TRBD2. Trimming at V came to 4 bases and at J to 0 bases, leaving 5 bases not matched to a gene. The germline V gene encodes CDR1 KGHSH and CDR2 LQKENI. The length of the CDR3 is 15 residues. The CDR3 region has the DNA TGTGCCAGCTCACGGACTAGCTGGAGCTCCTACGAGCAGTACTTC. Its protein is CASSRTSWSSYEQYF.

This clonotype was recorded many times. The CDR3 protein is CSVVRTSGRPYYEQYF. In DNA form, the CDR3 reads TGCAGCGTTGTTCGGACTAGCGGGAGACCTTACTACGAGCAGTACTTC. This chain links TRBV29-1 with TRBJ2-7, with 13 bases identical to TRBD2. After removal of 4 bases from V and 3 bases from J, the junction contained 9 bases not matched to a gene. The CDR3 covers 16 residues. The germline CDR1 and CDR2 sequences are SQVTM and ANQGSEA.

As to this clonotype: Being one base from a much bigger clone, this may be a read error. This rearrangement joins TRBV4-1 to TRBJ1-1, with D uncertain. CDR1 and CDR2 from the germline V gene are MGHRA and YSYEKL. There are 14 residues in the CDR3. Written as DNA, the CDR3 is TGCGTCAGCAGCCTTAGGATCGGGAACACTGAAGCTTTCTTT. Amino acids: CVSSLRIGNTEAFF.

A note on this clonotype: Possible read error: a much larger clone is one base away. DNA of the CDR3: TGTGCCAGGACCAACGGACTAGCGGAGGCGTACTTC. Translated: CARTNGLAEAYF. The gene calls are TRBV12-3 or TRBV12-4 and TRBJ2-7; 10 nucleotides align to TRBD2. The length of the CDR3 is 12 residues. V was pared by 9 bases and J by 12 bases, with 11 bases of the junction left unmatched.

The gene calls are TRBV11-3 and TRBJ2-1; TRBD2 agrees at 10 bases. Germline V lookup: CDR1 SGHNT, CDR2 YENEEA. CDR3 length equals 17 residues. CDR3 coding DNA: TGTGTCAGTAGCCTGCATCGTAGCGGGAGGACGAGCAATGAGCAGTTCTTC. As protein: CVSSLHRSGRTSNEQFF.

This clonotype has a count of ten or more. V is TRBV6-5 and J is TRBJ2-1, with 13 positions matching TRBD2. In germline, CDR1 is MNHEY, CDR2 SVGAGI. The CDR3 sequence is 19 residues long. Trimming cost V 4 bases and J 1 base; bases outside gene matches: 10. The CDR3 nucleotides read TGTGCCAGCAGTTCCCGCCGGACTAGCGGGAGTGGGTCCTACAATGAGCAGTTCTTC. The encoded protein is CASSSRRTSGSGSYNEQFF.

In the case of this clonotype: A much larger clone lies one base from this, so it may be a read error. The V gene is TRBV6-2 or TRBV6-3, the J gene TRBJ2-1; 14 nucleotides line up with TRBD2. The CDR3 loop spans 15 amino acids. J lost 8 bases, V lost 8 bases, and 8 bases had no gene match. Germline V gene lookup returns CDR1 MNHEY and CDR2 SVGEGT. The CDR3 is CASCNGLAGGDEQFF. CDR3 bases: TGTGCCAGCTGTAATGGACTAGCGGGGGGCGATGAGCAGTTCTTC.

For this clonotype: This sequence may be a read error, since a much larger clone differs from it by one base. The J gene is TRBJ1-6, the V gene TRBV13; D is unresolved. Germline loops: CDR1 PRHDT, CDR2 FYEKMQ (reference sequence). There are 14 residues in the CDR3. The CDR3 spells CASSLGAPNSPIHF. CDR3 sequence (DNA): TGTGCCAGCAGCTTAGGGGCCCCCAATTCACCCATCCACTTT. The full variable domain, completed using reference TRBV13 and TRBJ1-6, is AAGVIQSPRHLIKEKRETATLKCYPIPRHDTVYWYQQGPGQDPQFLISFYEKMQSDKGSIPDRFSAQQFSDYHSELNMSSLELGDSALYFCASSLGAPNSPIHFGNGTRLTVT.

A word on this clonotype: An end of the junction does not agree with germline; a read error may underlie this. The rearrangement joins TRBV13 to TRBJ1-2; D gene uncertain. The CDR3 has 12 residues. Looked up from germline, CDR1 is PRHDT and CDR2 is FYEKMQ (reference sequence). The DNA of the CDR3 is TGTGCCGGCAGCTTAGGACCCGAGAGCTACACCTTC. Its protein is CAGSLGPESYTF. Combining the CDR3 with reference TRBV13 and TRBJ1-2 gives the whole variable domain AAGVIQSPRHLIKEKRETATLKCYPIPRHDTVYWYQQGPGQDPQFLISFYEKMQSDKGSIPDRFSAQQFSDYHSELNMSSLELGDSALYFCAGSLGPESYTFGSGTRLTVV.

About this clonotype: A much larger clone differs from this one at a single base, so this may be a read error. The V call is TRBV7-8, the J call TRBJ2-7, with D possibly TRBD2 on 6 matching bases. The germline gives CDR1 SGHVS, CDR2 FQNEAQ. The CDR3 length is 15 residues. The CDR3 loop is CTSSLLPGVTYEQYF. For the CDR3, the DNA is TGTACCAGCAGCTTACTTCCGGGGGTAACCTACGAGCAGTACTTC.

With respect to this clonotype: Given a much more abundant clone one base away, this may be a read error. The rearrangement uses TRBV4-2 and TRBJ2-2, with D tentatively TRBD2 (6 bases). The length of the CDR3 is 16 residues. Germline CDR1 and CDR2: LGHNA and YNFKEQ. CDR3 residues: CASSQEGIADTGELLF. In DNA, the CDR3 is TGCGCCAGCAGCCAAGAGGGCATAGCGGACACCGGGGAGCTGCTTTTT.

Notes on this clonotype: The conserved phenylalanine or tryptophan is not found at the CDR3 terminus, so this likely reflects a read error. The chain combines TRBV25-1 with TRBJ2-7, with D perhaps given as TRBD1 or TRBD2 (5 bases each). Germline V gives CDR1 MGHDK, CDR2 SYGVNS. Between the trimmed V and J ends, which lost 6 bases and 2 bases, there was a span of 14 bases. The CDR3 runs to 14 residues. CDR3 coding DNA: TGTGCCAGCAGCCTCCCCGGGACCACCTACGAGCAGTACTTA. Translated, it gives CASSLPGTTYEQYL.

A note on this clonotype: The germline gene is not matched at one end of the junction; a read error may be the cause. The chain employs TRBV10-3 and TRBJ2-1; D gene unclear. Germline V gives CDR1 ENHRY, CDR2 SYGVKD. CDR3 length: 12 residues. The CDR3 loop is CAISDGHNELFF. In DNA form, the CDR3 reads TGTGCCATCTCTGACGGGCACAATGAGCTGTTCTTC.

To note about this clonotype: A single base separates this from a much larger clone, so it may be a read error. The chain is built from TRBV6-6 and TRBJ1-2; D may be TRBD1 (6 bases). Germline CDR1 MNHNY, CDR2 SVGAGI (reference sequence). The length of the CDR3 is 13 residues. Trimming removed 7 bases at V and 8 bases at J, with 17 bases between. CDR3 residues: CASIDKGVVGYTF. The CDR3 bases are TGTGCCAGCATCGACAAGGGGGTTGTAGGCTACACCTTC.

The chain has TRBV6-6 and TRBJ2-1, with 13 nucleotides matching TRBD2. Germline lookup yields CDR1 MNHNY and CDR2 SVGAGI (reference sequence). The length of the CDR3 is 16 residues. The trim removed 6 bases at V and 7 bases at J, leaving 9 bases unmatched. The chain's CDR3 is CASRVRVTSGRNEQFF. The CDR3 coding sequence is TGTGCCAGCAGGGTTCGCGTGACTAGCGGGAGGAATGAGCAGTTCTTC.

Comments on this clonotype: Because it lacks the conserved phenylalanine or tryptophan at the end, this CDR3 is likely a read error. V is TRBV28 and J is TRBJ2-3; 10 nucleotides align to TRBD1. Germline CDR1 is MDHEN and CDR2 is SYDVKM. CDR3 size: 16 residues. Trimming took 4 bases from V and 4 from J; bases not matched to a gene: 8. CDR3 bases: TGTGCCAGCAGTTCCCCTGGGACAGGGGTACCAGATACGCAGTATGTT. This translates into CASSSPGTGVPDTQYV.

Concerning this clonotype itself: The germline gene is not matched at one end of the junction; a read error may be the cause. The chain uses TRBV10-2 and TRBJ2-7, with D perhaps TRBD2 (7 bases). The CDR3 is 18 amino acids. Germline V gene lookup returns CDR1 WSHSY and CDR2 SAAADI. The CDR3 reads CASSGGAARSNNSYEQYF. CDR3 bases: TGCGCCAGTAGTGGGGGGGCCGCTCGCTCTAATAACTCCTACGAGCAGTACTTC.

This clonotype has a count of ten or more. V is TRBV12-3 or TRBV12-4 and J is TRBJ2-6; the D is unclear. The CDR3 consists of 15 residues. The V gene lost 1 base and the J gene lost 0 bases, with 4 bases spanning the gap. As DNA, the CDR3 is TGTGCCAGCAGTTTAGACTTCTCTGGGGCCAACGTCCTGACTTTC. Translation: CASSLDFSGANVLTF.

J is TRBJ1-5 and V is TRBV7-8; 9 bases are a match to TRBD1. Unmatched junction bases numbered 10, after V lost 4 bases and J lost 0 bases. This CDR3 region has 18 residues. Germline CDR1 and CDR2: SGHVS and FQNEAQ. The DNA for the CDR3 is TGTGCCAGCAGCTACTTCTCCGGGACAGGGTATAGCAATCAGCCCCAGCATTTT. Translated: CASSYFSGTGYSNQPQHF.

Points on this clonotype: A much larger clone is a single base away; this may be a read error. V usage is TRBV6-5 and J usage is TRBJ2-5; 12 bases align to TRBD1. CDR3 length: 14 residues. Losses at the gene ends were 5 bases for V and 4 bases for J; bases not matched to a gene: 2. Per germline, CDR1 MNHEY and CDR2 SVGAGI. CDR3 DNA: TGTGCCAGCAGTAGGGACAGGGGGCTAGAGACCCAGTACTTC. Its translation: CASSRDRGLETQYF.

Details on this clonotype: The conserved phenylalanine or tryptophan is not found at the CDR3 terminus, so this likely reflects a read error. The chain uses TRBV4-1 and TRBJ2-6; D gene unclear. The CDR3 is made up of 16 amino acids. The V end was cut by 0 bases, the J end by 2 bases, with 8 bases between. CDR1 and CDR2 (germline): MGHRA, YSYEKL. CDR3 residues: CASSQDAHPGANVLTV. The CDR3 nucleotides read TGCGCCAGCAGCCAAGATGCGCATCCTGGGGCCAACGTCCTGACTGTC.

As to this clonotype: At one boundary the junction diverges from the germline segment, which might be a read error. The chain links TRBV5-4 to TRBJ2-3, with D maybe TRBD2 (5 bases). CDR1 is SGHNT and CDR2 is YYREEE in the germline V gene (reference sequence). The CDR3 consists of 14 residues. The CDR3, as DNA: TGTGCCAGCAGCCTGATGGGAGACACAGAAACGCAGTATTTT. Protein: CASSLMGDTETQYF.

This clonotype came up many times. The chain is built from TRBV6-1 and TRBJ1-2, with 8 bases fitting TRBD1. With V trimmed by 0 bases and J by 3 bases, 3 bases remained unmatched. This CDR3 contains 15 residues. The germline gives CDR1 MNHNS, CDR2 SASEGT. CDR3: CASSEAAGGHYGYTF. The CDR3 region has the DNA TGTGCCAGCAGTGAAGCGGCAGGGGGCCACTATGGCTACACCTTC.

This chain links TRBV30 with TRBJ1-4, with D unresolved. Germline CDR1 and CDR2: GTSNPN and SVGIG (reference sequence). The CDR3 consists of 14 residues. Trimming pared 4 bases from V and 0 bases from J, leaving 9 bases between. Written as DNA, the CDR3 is TGTGCCTGGAATAAGTCCCCAACTAATGAAAAACTGTTTTTT. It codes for CAWNKSPTNEKLFF.